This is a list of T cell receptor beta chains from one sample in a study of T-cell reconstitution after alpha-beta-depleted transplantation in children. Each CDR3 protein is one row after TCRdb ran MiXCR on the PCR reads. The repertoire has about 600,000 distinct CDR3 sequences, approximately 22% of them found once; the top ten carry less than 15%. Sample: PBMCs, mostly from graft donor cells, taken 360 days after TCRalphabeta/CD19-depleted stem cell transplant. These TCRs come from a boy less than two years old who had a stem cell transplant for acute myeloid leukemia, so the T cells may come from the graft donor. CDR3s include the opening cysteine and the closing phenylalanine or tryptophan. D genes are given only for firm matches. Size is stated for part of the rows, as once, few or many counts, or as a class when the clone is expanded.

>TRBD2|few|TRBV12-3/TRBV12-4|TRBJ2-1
CASSLITGGGQNEQFF
TGTGCCAGCAGTTTAATTACTGGCGGGGGTCAGAATGAGCAGTTCTTC
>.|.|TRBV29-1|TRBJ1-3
CSVGPRGPGNTIYF
TGCAGCGTTGGTCCCAGGGGTCCTGGAAACACCATATATTTT
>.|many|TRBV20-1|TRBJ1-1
CSASRGRTMNTEAFF
TGCAGTGCTTCGCGGGGGAGGACTATGAACACTGAAGCTTTCTTT
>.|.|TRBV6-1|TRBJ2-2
CASSRSRDIAKTGELFF
TGTGCCAGCAGTCGGAGCCGGGACATCGCGAAAACCGGGGAGCTGTTTTTT
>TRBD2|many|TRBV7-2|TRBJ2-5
CASSLRTSGVFKETQYF
TGTGCCAGCAGCCTACGGACTAGCGGGGTATTTAAAGAGACCCAGTACTTC
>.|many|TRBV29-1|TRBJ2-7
CSVESPTYEQYF
TGCAGCGTTGAGAGTCCTACCTACGAGCAGTACTTC
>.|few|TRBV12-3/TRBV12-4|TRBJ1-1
CASSFSGRRAQGVSNTEAFF
TGTGCCAGCAGTTTTAGCGGCAGGCGAGCACAAGGCGTTTCGAACACTGAAGCTTTCTTT
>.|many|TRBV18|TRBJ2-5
CASSPRLGTVVQETQYF
TGTGCCAGCTCACCAAGGTTGGGCACGGTGGTCCAAGAGACCCAGTACTTC
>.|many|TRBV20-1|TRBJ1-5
CSARGVQPQHF
TGCAGTGCTAGGGGGGTTCAGCCCCAGCATTTT
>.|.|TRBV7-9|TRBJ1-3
CASYSVGQGARNTIYF
TGTGCCAGCTACTCGGTCGGGCAGGGCGCGAGAAACACCATATATTTT
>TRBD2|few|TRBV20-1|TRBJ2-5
CSARDGVAGLLETQYF
TGCAGTGCTAGAGACGGGGTAGCGGGGTTATTAGAGACCCAGTACTTC
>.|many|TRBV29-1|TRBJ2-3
CSVAYLTDTQYF
TGCAGCGTTGCCTACCTCACAGATACGCAGTATTTT
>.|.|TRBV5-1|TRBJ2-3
CASSPGGGGSTDTQYF
TGCGCCAGCAGCCCTGGCGGCGGCGGTAGCACAGATACGCAGTATTTT
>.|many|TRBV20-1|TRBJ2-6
CSARDLKAGNVLTF
TGCAGTGCTAGAGATCTTAAGGCCGGCAACGTCCTGACTTTC
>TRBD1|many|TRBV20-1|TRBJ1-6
CSGDRAPSPLHF
TGCAGTGGTGACAGGGCCCCCTCACCCCTCCACTTT
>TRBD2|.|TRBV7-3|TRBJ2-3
CASSLRLAGAGDTQYF
TGTGCCAGCAGCTTAAGGCTAGCGGGGGCAGGAGATACGCAGTATTTT
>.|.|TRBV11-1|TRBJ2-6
CASSLGSGLTSGANVLTF
TGTGCCAGCAGCTTAGGCTCCGGACTTACATCTGGGGCCAACGTCCTGACTTTC
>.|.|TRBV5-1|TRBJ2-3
CASSLPATGLGTDTQYF
TGCGCCAGCAGCTTACCCGCTACAGGGCTCGGCACAGATACGCAGTATTTT
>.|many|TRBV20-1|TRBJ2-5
CSARSYSQVQETQYF
TGCAGTGCTAGGTCCTACAGTCAGGTCCAAGAGACCCAGTACTTC
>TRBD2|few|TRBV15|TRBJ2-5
CATSRDRVRLAGDSIQETQYF
TGTGCCACCAGCAGAGATCGGGTTCGGCTAGCGGGGGACTCAATCCAAGAGACCCAGTACTTC
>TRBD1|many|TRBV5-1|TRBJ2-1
CASSSDRASYNEQFF
TGCGCCAGCAGCAGCGACAGGGCGTCCTACAATGAGCAGTTCTTC
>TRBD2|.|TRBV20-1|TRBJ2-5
CSARDRGTGTSGGFQETQYF
TGCAGTGCTAGAGATCGTGGGACTGGGACTAGCGGGGGGTTCCAAGAGACCCAGTACTTC
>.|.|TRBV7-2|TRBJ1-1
CASGEGAPRNTEAFF
TGTGCCAGTGGGGAGGGCGCACCTCGGAACACTGAAGCTTTCTTT
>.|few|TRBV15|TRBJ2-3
CATSRGRITDTQYF
TGTGCCACCAGCAGGGGCCGGATTACAGATACGCAGTATTTT
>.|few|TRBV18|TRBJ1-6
CATRYPNSPLHF
TGTGCCACGAGGTACCCGAATTCACCCCTCCACTTT
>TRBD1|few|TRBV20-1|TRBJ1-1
CSAKGQGSFEAFF
TGCAGTGCCAAAGGACAGGGGAGTTTCGAAGCTTTCTTT
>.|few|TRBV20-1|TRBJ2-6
CSARNVGVNSGANVLTF
TGCAGTGCTAGAAACGTAGGGGTTAACTCTGGGGCCAACGTCCTGACTTTC
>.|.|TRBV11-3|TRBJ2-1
CASSLGRFF
TGTGCCAGCAGCTTAGGACGGTTCTTC
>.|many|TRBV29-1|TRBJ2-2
CSVDGEAGELFF
TGCAGCGTTGATGGGGAGGCCGGGGAGCTGTTTTTT
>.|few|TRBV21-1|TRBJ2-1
CASSKRPAGGGNEQFF
TGTGCCAGCAGCAAACGTCCAGCGGGGGGCGGAAATGAGCAGTTCTTC
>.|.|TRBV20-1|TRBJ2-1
CSARLPRGNEQFF
TGCAGTGCTAGGTTGCCCCGAGGAAATGAGCAGTTCTTC
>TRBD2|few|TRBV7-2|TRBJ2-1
CASRISSGDYNEQFF
TGTGCCAGCAGGATTTCTAGCGGGGATTACAATGAGCAGTTCTTC
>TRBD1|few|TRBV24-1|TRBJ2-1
CATSDPVPGQVKFF
TGTGCCACCAGTGATCCGGTCCCGGGACAGGTAAAGTTCTTC
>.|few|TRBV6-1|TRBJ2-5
CASSEMMGETQYF
TGTGCCAGCAGTGAAATGATGGGGGAGACCCAGTACTTC
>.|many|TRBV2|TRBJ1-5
CASKGERSNQPQHF
TGTGCCAGCAAGGGGGAGAGGAGCAATCAGCCCCAGCATTTT
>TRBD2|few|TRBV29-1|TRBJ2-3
CSVLAGSTDTQYF
TGCAGCGTACTAGCGGGGAGCACAGATACGCAGTATTTT
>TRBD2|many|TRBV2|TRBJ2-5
CASKKGLVETQYF
TGTGCCAGCAAGAAGGGACTAGTGGAGACCCAGTACTTC
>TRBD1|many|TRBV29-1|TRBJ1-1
CSGGQGDTEAFF
TGCAGCGGGGGACAGGGCGACACTGAAGCTTTCTTT
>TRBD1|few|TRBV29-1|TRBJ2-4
CSVSLGDRGLDIQYF
TGCAGCGTTAGTCTTGGGGACAGGGGGCTTGACATTCAGTACTTC
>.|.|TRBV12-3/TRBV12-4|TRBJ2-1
CASRGTFNEQFF
TGTGCCAGCAGGGGGACCTTCAATGAGCAGTTCTTC
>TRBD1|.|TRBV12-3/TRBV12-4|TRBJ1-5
CASRASTNRGTQPQHF
TGTGCCAGCAGGGCTTCTACTAACAGGGGGACTCAGCCCCAGCATTTT
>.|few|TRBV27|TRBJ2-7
CASSHRDKSYEQYF
TGTGCCAGCAGCCACCGGGACAAATCCTACGAGCAGTACTTC
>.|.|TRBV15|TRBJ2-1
CATSRDVVRAF
TGTGCCACCAGCAGAGATGTGGTACGGGCGTTC
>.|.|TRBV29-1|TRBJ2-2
CSVVDWGVNTGELFF
TGCAGCGTTGTCGACTGGGGGGTGAACACCGGGGAGCTGTTTTTT
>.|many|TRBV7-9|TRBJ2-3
CASSSSADTQYF
TGTGCCAGCAGTTCATCGGCGGATACGCAGTATTTT
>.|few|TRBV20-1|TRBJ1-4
CSARDGAKLFF
TGCAGTGCTAGAGATGGGGCTAAACTGTTTTTT
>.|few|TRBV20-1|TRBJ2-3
CSARITYGTDTQYF
TGCAGTGCTAGAATCACCTACGGCACAGATACGCAGTATTTT
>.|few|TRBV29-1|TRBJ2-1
CSVIWGYNEQFF
TGCAGCGTTATCTGGGGCTACAATGAGCAGTTCTTC
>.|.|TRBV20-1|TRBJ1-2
CSARDRGGSVGYTF
TGCAGTGCTAGAGACAGGGGAGGATCAGTTGGCTACACCTTC
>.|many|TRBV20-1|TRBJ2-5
CSALYGVVKTQYF
TGCAGTGCCCTCTATGGAGTGGTGAAGACCCAGTACTTC
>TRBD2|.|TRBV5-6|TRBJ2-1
CASSLGTSGGPYNEQFF
TGTGCCAGCAGCTTGGGGACTAGCGGGGGCCCATACAATGAGCAGTTCTTC